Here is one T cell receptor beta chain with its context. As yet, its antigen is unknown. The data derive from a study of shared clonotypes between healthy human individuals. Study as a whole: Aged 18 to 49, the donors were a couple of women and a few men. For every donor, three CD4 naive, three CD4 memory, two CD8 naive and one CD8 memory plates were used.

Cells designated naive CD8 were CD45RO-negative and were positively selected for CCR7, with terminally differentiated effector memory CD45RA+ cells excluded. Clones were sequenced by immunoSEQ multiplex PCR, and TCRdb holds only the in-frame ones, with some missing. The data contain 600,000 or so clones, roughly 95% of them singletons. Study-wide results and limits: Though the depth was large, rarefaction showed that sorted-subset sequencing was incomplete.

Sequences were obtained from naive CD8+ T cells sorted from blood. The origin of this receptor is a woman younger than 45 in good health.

The CDR3, as DNA: TGTGCCAGCAGCCCCCGGGCAGGGCAGAACTACGAGCAGTACTTC. This sequence encodes CASSPRAGQNYEQYF. The rearrangement uses TRBV13 and TRBJ2-7; TRBD1 is a possible D gene (5 bases). Germline V gene data show CDR1 as PRHDT and CDR2 as FYEKMQ (reference sequence). V lost 5 bases and J 3 bases, leaving 17 bases between the germline ends. This CDR3 comprises 15 residues.